The clone carrying this T cell receptor beta chain was counted only a few times. Clones were read by immunoSEQ multiplex PCR, and TCRdb kept only the in-frame ones, dropping some. In the table there are some 240,000 clones, about four fifths of which are singletons. From germline, CDR1 is SGHTA and CDR2 FQGNSA. Trimming at V came to 2 bases and at J to 6 bases, leaving 6 bases not matched to a gene. The CDR3 contains 15 residues. The sample comes from a study of blood T cell repertoires in COVID-19. Whole-study context: The cDNA or gDNA used as material had been derived from T cells, B-cell-depleted T cells, or PBMCs.

The source is a woman older than 75 with COVID-19, enrolled during active disease. The chain links TRBV7-2 to TRBJ2-1; 8 bases are a match to TRBD2. Input material: peripheral blood. CDR3 sequence reads: CASSLNGLALNEQFF. CDR3 sequence (DNA): TGTGCCAGCAGCTTAAACGGACTAGCTCTCAATGAGCAGTTCTTC.